This T cell receptor beta chain originates from a study of shared clonotypes between healthy human individuals. Study findings and constraints: How much donors shared clonotypes was expected to be affected by sequencing depth.

CD45RA-negative memory and CD45RA+ naive subsets were split from the CD4+ cells. The assay was run at deep level. The authors distributed each subset's genomic DNA evenly over several immunoSEQ plates. Method: immunoSEQ multiplex PCR; TCRdb's copy keeps in-frame clones and lacks some. The sample has about 2.3 million clones; approximately 95% are singletons. Details on this clone: Antigen: not known.

Between the trimmed V and J ends, which lost 5 bases and 0 bases, there was a span of 20 bases. The CDR3 is 18 amino acids. Germline CDR1 SGHVS, CDR2 FNYEAQ. The sample was naive CD4+ T cells from PBMCs. The subset was: CD45RA+ positively selected. The TCR was taken from a man between 18 and 29 years old in good health. Some clones in this sample may be carry-over from other donors' samples. The V gene is TRBV7-6, the J gene TRBJ2-1; tentative D call: TRBD2 (6 bases). This CDR3 reads CASSPKAHLGGSYNEQFF. In DNA form, the CDR3 reads TGTGCCAGCAGCCCCAAGGCCCATCTCGGGGGCTCCTACAATGAGCAGTTCTTC.